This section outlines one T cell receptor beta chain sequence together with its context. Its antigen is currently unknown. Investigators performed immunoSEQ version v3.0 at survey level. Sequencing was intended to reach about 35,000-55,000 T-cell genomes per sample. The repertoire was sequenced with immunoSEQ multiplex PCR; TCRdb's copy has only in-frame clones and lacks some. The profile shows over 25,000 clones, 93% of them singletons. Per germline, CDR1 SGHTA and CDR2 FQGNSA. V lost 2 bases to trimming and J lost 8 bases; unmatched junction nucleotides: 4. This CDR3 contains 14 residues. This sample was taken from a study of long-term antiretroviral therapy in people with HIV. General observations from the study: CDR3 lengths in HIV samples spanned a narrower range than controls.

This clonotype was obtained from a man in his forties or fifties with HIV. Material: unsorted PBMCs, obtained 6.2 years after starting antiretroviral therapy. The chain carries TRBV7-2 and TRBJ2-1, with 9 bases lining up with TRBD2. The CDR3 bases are TGTGCCAGCAGCTTACAGCGGGGGGTATATGAGCAGTTCTTC. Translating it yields CASSLQRGVYEQFF.